This T cell receptor (beta chain) was sequenced in a study of HIV-infected patients and healthy controls. Study background: No general T-cell lymphocytopenia was present, and per-chain CDR3 totals resembled those of controls.

500 ng RNA was reverse transcribed with alpha and beta constant-region primers. Each of the alpha and beta chains got its own library through chain-specific third strand synthesis with indices. Two random hexamers, added before amplification and joined, formed each molecule's 12-nucleotide barcode. After a brief PCR adding P5, P7 and a second index, about 24 amplification cycles followed. TCRdb ran MiXCR on the 5' RACE reads and lists one entry per CDR3 protein. This table has about 9,000 distinct CDR3 sequences, almost 8.5% appearing once. Germline assignment: CDR1 SGHTA and CDR2 FQGNSA. The CDR3 sequence is 16 residues long. V shed 7 bases and J 5 bases; nucleotides not matched to a gene: 15. Follow-up blood was drawn about 14 weeks, roughly three months, after antiretroviral therapy began. Whole blood was used without fractionation, so all unsorted peripheral T cells were included. This clonotype counts as medium-sized.

The rearrangement links TRBV7-2 to TRBJ2-3; 7 bases map to TRBD2. The sequence came from an adult with HIV infection. This specimen was blood, taken during antiretroviral therapy. The CDR3 region has the DNA TGTGCCAGCAACACACCGGCGGGAGTCCTCTTAGATACGCAGTATTTT. Amino acid sequence: CASNTPAGVLLDTQYF.